Presented here are 15 T cell receptor beta chains from one specimen sequenced in a study of T cells in Graves' hyperthyroidism and ophthalmopathy. Amplification of TCR beta CDR3 regions was performed using RNA transcripts as template. Primed by the HTBI set, a first-round RT-PCR was run on the TCR CDR3. In TCRdb, the multiplex PCR reads were re-called with MiXCR into one record per CDR3 protein. The data show 75,000 to 100,000 distinct CDR3 sequences, around 50% seen once. The sequenced sample was blood. These receptors came from a woman aged 40-49 years with Graves' hyperthyroidism.

The chain joins TRBV29-1 to TRBJ1-4; D might be TRBD1 (5 bases). Trimming cost V 5 bases and J 2 bases, with 15 bases left between them. CDR3 length: 15 amino acids. Germline CDR1 and CDR2: SQVTM and ANQGSEA. DNA for the CDR3: TGCAGCGTTATCTATCCGGGGGGTACTAATGAAAAACTGTTTTTT. This translates into CSVIYPGGTNEKLFF.

Ten or more counts support this clonotype. The J gene is TRBJ1-6, the V gene TRBV4-1, with D tentatively TRBD1 (6 bases). V was clipped by 3 bases and J by 8 bases, with 14 bases between them. Germline CDR1 reads MGHRA; CDR2 reads YSYEKL. The CDR3 consists of 15 residues. The CDR3: CASSHAQGTDSPLHF. The CDR3 DNA sequence: TGCGCCAGCAGCCACGCCCAGGGGACGGATTCACCCCTCCACTTT.

This clonotype was recorded only once. The rearrangement joins TRBV29-1 to TRBJ1-6, with 9 bases matching TRBD1. V lost 5 bases, J lost 9 bases, and 8 bases stayed unmatched. This CDR3 has 14 amino acids. The V gene's germline CDR1 is SQVTM and CDR2 ANQGSEA. CDR3: CSVSGDREGSPLHF. CDR3 in DNA: TGCAGCGTTAGTGGGGACAGGGAGGGTTCACCCCTCCACTTT.

The rearrangement uses TRBV2 and TRBJ2-7; 12 bases align to TRBD2. This CDR3 contains 16 residues. The J segment lost 4 bases and the V segment lost 2 bases, leaving 6 bases of the junction unmatched. The germline V gene has CDR1 SNHLY and CDR2 FYNNEI. CDR3 protein: CASSELAGGPRYEQYF. As DNA, the CDR3 is TGTGCCAGCAGTGAACTAGCGGGAGGGCCCCGGTACGAGCAGTACTTC.

This clonotype was seen ten or more times. This rearrangement joins TRBV28 to TRBJ1-2; 7 bases agree with TRBD1. CDR3 length equals 15 residues. V lost 4 bases, J lost 7 bases, and 12 bases stayed unmatched. Germline V gene sequence: CDR1 MDHEN, CDR2 SYDVKM. CDR3 amino acids: CASSSSLTGMGGYTF. CDR3 sequence (DNA): TGTGCCAGCAGTTCTTCCCTGACAGGGATGGGTGGCTACACCTTC.

The rearrangement uses TRBV20-1 and TRBJ1-5; TRBD1 agrees at 9 bases. The germline CDR1 and CDR2 sequences are DFQATT and SNEGSKA (reference sequence). J gave up 11 bases and V 1 base, and 12 bases lay outside the gene matches. This CDR3 spans 15 amino acids. The DNA of the CDR3 is TGCAGTGCTAGAGGGGACAGGGACCACCGAGAGACCCAGCATTTT. It encodes CSARGDRDHRETQHF.

This clonotype was detected many times. The chain couples TRBV7-8 to TRBJ2-7, with D possibly being TRBD1 (5 bases). V was shortened by 3 bases and J by 8 bases, with 17 bases between the two germline ends. CDR3 length equals 14 residues. Germline-derived CDR1 and CDR2 are SGHVS and FQNEAQ. CDR3 amino acids: CASSLQGRVMKQYF. The CDR3 DNA reads as TGTGCCAGCAGCTTGCAGGGTCGGGTGATGAAGCAGTACTTC.

Notes on this clonotype: One end of the junction fails to match germline, which may point to a read error. For the CDR3, the DNA is TGTGTCACCAGCAGAGATGGCCGGGACAGGGGGCCTCAGCCCCAGCATTTT. Translating it yields CVTSRDGRDRGPQPQHF. The V and J genes are TRBV15 and TRBJ1-5; 12 bases are a match to TRBD1. This CDR3 is built from 17 residues. Germline V gene data show CDR1 as LNHNV and CDR2 as YYDKDF (reference sequence).

V usage is TRBV6-1 and J usage is TRBJ2-5, with 7 bases lining up with TRBD1. The CDR3 totals 14 residues. V lost 7 bases to trimming and J lost 5 bases; unmatched junction nucleotides: 10. CDR1 MNHNS and CDR2 SASEGT come from the germline V gene. The CDR3 bases are TGTGCCAGCAAACTCCTAGGGACAGCGGAGACCCAGTACTTC. Its protein product is CASKLLGTAETQYF.

There are many counts of this clonotype. This CDR3 reads CATSRGSTSYEQYF. CDR3 DNA sequence: TGTGCCACCAGCAGAGGATCTACTTCCTACGAGCAGTACTTC. The chain combines TRBV15 with TRBJ2-7; no firm D call. The CDR3 has 14 amino acids. In germline, CDR1 is LNHNV, CDR2 YYDKDF (reference sequence). Trimming shortened V by 1 base and J by 1 base, and 8 bases separated the two germline ends.

This clonotype was recorded at least ten times. The chain uses TRBV7-9 and TRBJ2-2; TRBD2 matches at 10 bases. V shed 3 bases, J shed 7 bases, and the junction held 8 bases outside the gene matches. The CDR3 has 16 amino acids. Germline V gene sequence: CDR1 SEHNR, CDR2 FQNEAQ (reference sequence). In nucleotides, the CDR3 is TGTGCCAGCAGCTTGTCAGCGGGAGGGCCCATCGGGGAGCTGTTTTTT. Protein product: CASSLSAGGPIGELFF.

V is TRBV29-1 and J is TRBJ1-1; 7 bases agree with TRBD1. Trimming removed 6 bases from V and 7 bases from J; junction bases left unmatched: 14. The CDR3 runs 14 residues. The germline V gene encodes CDR1 SQVTM and CDR2 ANQGSEA. CDR3 bases: TGCAGCGTAGGAACAGGGGCTCAAACGGGTGAAGCTTTCTTT. Protein: CSVGTGAQTGEAFF.

This clonotype was found once. V and J are TRBV7-9 and TRBJ2-2; 8 bases match TRBD1. Per the germline V gene, CDR1 is SEHNR and CDR2 is FQNEAQ (reference sequence). The trim removed 4 bases at V and 2 bases at J, leaving 6 bases unmatched. The CDR3 has 16 amino acids. DNA of the CDR3: TGTGCCAGCAGCTATGGACAGGGATCCAACACCGGGGAGCTGTTTTTT. Translation gives CASSYGQGSNTGELFF.

As to this clonotype: A much more abundant neighbour one base away suggests this may be a read error. The J gene is TRBJ2-7, the V gene TRBV10-3, with 8 nucleotides matching TRBD2. Germline-derived CDR1 and CDR2 are ENHRY and SYGVKD. With V trimmed by 11 bases and J by 4 bases, 16 bases remained unmatched. The CDR3 has 15 residues. The CDR3 loop reads CAGRQGLVKGYEQYF. In DNA, the CDR3 is TGTGCCGGCAGGCAGGGACTAGTAAAGGGTTACGAGCAGTACTTC.

This clonotype was observed at least ten times. The chain is built from TRBV30 and TRBJ1-2, with D maybe TRBD1 (5 bases). Looked up from germline, CDR1 is GTSNPN and CDR2 is SVGIG (reference sequence). The CDR3 has 10 residues. V was cut by 6 bases and J by 8 bases, with 10 bases left in between. This chain's CDR3 is CACRVVGYTF. The DNA of the CDR3 is TGTGCCTGCAGGGTAGTAGGCTACACCTTC.